This entry describes one TCR beta chain. The CDR3 has 13 amino acids. V dropped 7 bases and J dropped 7; count of bases not matched to a gene: 7. Germline V lookup: CDR1 MNHNS, CDR2 SASEGT. The data were obtained in a study of T cell changes during pregnancy in multiple sclerosis. Measured with immunoSEQ multiplex PCR; TCRdb has only the in-frame clones, and not every one. The data show almost 50,000 clones, roughly 92% seen once. Here the sequenced sample was CD4+ T cells from peripheral blood mononuclear cells, taken in the second trimester of pregnancy. This TCR was sampled from a female donor in good health, enrolled as a control in a pregnancy study. The V and J genes are TRBV6-1 and TRBJ1-5; 7 bases are shared with TRBD1. CDR3 sequence (DNA): TGTGCCAGCACTGAGACAGGGATACAGCCCCAGCATTTT. Amino acid sequence: CASTETGIQPQHF.